The rows below give T cell receptor beta chains drawn from one sample of a study of T cell changes during pregnancy in multiple sclerosis. Sequencing used immunoSEQ multiplex PCR; TCRdb keeps in-frame clones, though not all of them. The sample gives around 100,000 clones, roughly 90% of which show up once; approximately 1.5% is in the top ten. The source material was peripheral blood, sampled in the third trimester of pregnancy. The receptors derive from a female donor with multiple sclerosis, enrolled in a pregnancy study. CDR3s include the opening cysteine and the closing phenylalanine or tryptophan. Each record gives: J gene, V gene, clone size, CDR3 protein. Clone size, where shown, is once, few, many, or a class for clones that have expanded.

J: TRBJ2-3; V: TRBV30; size: -; CDR3: CAWSGRSTDTQYF
J: TRBJ2-5; V: TRBV9; size: -; CDR3: CASSVALDFQETQYF
J: TRBJ2-1; V: TRBV5-1; size: -; CDR3: CASSPGGGHEQFF
J: TRBJ2-3; V: TRBV30; size: -; CDR3: CAWSVRGGVSTDTQYF
J: TRBJ1-2; V: TRBV27; size: -; CDR3: CASSAQGDYGYTF
J: TRBJ1-2; V: TRBV19; size: -; CDR3: CASRRAGEYGYTF
J: TRBJ1-1; V: TRBV7-9; size: -; CDR3: CASSTGDTEAFF
J: TRBJ1-1; V: TRBV9; size: few; CDR3: CASSVDSGTEAFF
J: TRBJ2-7; V: TRBV27; size: -; CDR3: CASSPRSRIYEQYF
J: TRBJ1-1; V: TRBV18; size: -; CDR3: CASSPLREVNTEAFF
J: TRBJ2-7; V: TRBV4-2; size: few; CDR3: CASSQEPSGESYEQYF
J: TRBJ1-2; V: TRBV19; size: -; CDR3: CASSIDRDPYGYTF
J: TRBJ2-1; V: TRBV4-1; size: -; CDR3: CASSHLGLAEYNEQFF
J: TRBJ2-4; V: TRBV6-1; size: -; CDR3: CASSETGGRDIQYF
J: TRBJ2-7; V: TRBV6-1; size: -; CDR3: CASSEDRPGTYEQYF